The sequence of this T cell receptor (beta chain) was determined in a study of shared clonotypes between healthy human individuals. For the study at large: Aged between 18 and 49, the donors were a couple of women and a few men.

V lost 2 bases to trimming and J lost 5 bases; unmatched junction nucleotides: 5. This CDR3 has 15 residues. In germline, CDR1 is SGHAT, CDR2 FQNNGV. All of the donors resided in Nashville, Tennessee, and each was a Caucasian adult. Data came from immunoSEQ multiplex PCR; TCRdb stores just in-frame clones and leaves some out. The table records around 330,000 clones, 74% of them present only once. The TCR comes from a man aged 25-45 years in good health. The chain links TRBV11-2 to TRBJ2-3; the match to TRBD1 covers 9 bases. The sequencing sample was made of memory CD4+ T cells sorted from blood. Stated subset: CD45RA-negative fraction. The CDR3, as DNA: TGTGCCAGCAGCTTACGGGGACAGGGCAGAGATACGCAGTATTTT. Its protein is CASSLRGQGRDTQYF. The entire variable domain, with the rest obtained from reference TRBV11-2 and TRBJ2-3, is as follows: EAGVAQSPRYKIIEKRQSVAFWCNPISGHATLYWYQQILGQGPKLLIQFQNNGVVDDSQLPKDRFSAERLKGVDSTLKIQPAKLEDSAVYLCASSLRGQGRDTQYFGPGTRLTVL.